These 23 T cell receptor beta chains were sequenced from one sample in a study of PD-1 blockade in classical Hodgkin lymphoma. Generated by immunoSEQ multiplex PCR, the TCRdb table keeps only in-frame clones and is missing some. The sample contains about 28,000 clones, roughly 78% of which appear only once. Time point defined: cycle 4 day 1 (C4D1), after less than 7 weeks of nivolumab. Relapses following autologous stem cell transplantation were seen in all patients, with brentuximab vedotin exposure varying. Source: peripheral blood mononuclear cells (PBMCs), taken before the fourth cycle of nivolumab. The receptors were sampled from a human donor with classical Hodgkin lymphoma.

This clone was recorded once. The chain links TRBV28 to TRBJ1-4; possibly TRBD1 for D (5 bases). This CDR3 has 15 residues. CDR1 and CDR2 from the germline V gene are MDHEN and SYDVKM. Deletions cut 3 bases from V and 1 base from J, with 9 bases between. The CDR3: CASSFGGGTNEKLFF. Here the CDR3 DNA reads TGTGCCAGCAGTTTTGGGGGGGGAACTAATGAAAAACTGTTTTTT.

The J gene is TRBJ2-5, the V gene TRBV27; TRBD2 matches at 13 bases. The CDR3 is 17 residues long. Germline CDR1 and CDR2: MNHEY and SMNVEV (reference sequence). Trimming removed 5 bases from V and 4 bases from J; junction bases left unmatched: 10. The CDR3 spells CASSGLAGVGLGETQYF. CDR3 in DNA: TGTGCCAGCAGTGGACTAGCGGGAGTGGGGTTGGGAGAGACCCAGTACTTC.

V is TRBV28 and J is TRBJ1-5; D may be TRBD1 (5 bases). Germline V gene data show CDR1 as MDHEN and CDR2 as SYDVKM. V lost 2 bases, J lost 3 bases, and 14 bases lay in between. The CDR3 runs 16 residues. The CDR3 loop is CASSLKGIRPNQPQHF. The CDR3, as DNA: TGTGCCAGCAGTTTAAAGGGGATCCGGCCCAATCAGCCCCAGCATTTT. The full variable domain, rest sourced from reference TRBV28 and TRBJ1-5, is DVKVTQSSRYLVKRTGEKVFLECVQDMDHENMFWYRQDPGLGLRLIYFSYDVKMKEKGDIPEGYSVSREKKERFSLILESASTNQTSMYLCASSLKGIRPNQPQHFGDGTRLSIL.

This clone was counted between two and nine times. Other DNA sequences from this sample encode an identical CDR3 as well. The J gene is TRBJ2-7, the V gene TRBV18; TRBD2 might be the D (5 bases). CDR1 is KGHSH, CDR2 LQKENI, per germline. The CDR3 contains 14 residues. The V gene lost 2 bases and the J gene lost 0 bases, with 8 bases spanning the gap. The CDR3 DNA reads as TGTGCCAGCTCACCAGGCGGGTACTCCTACGAGCAGTACTTC. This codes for CASSPGGYSYEQYF.

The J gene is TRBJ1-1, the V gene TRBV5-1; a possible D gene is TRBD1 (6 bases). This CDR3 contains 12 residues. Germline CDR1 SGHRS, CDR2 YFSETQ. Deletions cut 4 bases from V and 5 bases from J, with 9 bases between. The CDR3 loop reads CASSTGRTEAFF. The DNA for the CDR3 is TGCGCCAGCAGCACAGGGAGGACTGAAGCTTTCTTT.

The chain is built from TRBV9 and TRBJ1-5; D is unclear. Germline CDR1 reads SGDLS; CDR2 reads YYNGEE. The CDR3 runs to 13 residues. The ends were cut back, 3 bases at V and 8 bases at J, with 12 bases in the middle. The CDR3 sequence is CASSGASGEPQHF. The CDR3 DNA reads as TGTGCCAGCAGCGGGGCGTCCGGGGAGCCCCAGCATTTT. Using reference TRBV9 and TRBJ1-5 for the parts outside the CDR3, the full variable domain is DSGVTQTPKHLITATGQRVTLRCSPRSGDLSVYWYQQSLDQGLQFLIQYYNGEERAKGNILERFSAQQFPDLHSELNLSSLELGDSALYFCASSGASGEPQHFGDGTRLSIL.

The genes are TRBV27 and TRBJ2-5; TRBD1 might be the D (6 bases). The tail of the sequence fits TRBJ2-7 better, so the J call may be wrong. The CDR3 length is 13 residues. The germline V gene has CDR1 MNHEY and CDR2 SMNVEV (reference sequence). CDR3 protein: CASSHTGPHEQYF. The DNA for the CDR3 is TGTGCCAGCAGCCATACAGGGCCCCACGAGCAGTACTTC.

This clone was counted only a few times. The CDR3 DNA sequence: TGTGCCTGGAGTGGGATACTCACGGGAAACACCATATATTTT. This sequence encodes CAWSGILTGNTIYF. The chain uses TRBV30 and TRBJ1-3; D gene uncertain. With 1 base removed from V and 4 bases from J, the gap between germline ends came to 11 bases. Per germline, CDR1 GTSNPN and CDR2 SVGIG (reference sequence). This CDR3 is built from 14 residues.

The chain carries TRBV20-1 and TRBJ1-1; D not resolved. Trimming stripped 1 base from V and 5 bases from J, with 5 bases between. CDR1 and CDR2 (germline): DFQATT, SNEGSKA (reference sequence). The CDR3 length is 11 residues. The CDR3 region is CSARGETEAFF. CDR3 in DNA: TGCAGTGCTAGAGGGGAGACTGAAGCTTTCTTT.

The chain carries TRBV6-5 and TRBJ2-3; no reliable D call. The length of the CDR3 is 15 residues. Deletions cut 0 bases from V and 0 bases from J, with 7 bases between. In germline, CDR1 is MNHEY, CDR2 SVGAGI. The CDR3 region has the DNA TGTGCCAGCAGTTACTCGTTCTCTAGCACAGATACGCAGTATTTT. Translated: CASSYSFSSTDTQYF.

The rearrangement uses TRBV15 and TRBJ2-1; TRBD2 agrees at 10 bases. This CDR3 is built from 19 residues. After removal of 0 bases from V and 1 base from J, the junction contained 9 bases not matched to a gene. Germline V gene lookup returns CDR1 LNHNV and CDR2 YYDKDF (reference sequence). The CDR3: CATSRDKASGRRSYNEQFF. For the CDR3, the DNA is TGTGCCACCAGCAGAGATAAGGCTAGCGGGAGACGGTCCTACAATGAGCAGTTCTTC. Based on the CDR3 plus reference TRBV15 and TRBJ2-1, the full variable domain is DAMVIQNPRYQVTQFGKPVTLSCSQTLNHNVMYWYQQKSSQAPKLLFHYYDKDFNNEADTPDNFQSRRPNTSFCFLDIRSPGLGDTAMYLCATSRDKASGRRSYNEQFFGPGTRLTVL.

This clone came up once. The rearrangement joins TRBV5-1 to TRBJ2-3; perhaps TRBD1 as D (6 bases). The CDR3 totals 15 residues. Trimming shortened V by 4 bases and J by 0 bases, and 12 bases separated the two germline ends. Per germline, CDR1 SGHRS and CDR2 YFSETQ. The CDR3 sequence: CASSRQDSSTDTQYF. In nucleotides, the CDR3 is TGCGCCAGCAGCCGACAGGACTCTAGCACAGATACGCAGTATTTT.

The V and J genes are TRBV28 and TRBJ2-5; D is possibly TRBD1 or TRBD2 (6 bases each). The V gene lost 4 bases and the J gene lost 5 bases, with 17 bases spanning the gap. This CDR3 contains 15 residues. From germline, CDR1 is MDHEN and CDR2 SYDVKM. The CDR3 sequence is CASSSHLGGRETQYF. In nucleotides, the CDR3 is TGTGCCAGCAGTTCCCACCTGGGGGGCCGGGAGACCCAGTACTTC. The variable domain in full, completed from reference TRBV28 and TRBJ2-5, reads DVKVTQSSRYLVKRTGEKVFLECVQDMDHENMFWYRQDPGLGLRLIYFSYDVKMKEKGDIPEGYSVSREKKERFSLILESASTNQTSMYLCASSSHLGGRETQYFGPGTRLLVL.

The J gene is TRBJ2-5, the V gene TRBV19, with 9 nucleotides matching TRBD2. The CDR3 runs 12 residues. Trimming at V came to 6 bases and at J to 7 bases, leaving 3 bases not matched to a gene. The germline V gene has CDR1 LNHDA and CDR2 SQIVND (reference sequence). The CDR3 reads CASSTRGGTQYF. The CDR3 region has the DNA TGTGCCAGTAGCACGCGGGGGGGGACCCAGTACTTC. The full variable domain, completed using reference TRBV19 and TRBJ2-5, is DGGITQSPKYLFRKEGQNVTLSCEQNLNHDAMYWYRQDPGQGLRLIYYSQIVNDFQKGDIAEGYSVSREKKESFPLTVTSAQKNPTAFYLCASSTRGGTQYFGPGTRLLVL.

DNA of the CDR3: TGTGCCAGCAGCTATATGACGAGTTCAGATACGCAGTATTTT. Amino acid sequence: CASSYMTSSDTQYF. The genes are TRBV5-4 and TRBJ2-3; unclear D gene. Trimming pared 3 bases from V and 4 bases from J, leaving 12 bases between. Germline-derived CDR1 and CDR2 are SGHNT and YYREEE (reference sequence). This CDR3 comprises 14 residues.

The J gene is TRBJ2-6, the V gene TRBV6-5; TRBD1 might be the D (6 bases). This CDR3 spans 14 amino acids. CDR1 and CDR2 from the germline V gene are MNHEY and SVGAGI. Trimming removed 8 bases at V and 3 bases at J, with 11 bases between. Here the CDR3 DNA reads TGTGCCAGCTTTAAGGGGGATGGGGCCAACGTCCTGACTTTC. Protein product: CASFKGDGANVLTF.

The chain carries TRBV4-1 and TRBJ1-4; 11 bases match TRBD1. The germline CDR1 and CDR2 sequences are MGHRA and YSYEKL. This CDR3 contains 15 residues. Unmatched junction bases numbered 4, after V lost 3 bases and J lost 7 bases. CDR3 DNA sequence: TGCGCCAGCAGCCAGGCCGGGACAGGGGGTGAAAAACTGTTTTTT. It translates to CASSQAGTGGEKLFF.

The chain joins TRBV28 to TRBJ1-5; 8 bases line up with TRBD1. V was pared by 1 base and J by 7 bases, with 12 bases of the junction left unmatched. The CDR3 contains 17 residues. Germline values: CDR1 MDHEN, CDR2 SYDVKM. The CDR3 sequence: CASSLLMDRAIGQPQHF. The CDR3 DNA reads TGTGCCAGCAGTTTATTAATGGACAGGGCTATAGGGCAGCCCCAGCATTTT. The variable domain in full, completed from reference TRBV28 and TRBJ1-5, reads DVKVTQSSRYLVKRTGEKVFLECVQDMDHENMFWYRQDPGLGLRLIYFSYDVKMKEKGDIPEGYSVSREKKERFSLILESASTNQTSMYLCASSLLMDRAIGQPQHFGDGTRLSIL.

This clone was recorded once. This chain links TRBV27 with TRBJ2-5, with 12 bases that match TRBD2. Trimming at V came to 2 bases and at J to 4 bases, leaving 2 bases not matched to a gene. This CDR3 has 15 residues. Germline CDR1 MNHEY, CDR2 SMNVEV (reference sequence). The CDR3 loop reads CASSLTTSGRETQYF. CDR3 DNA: TGTGCCAGCAGTTTAACGACTAGCGGGAGAGAGACCCAGTACTTC.

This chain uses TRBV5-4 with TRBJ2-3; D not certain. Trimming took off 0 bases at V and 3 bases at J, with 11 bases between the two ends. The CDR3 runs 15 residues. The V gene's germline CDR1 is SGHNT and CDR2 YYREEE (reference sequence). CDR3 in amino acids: CASSLGLGLTDTQYF. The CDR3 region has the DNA TGTGCCAGCAGCTTGGGGCTTGGTTTGACAGATACGCAGTATTTT.

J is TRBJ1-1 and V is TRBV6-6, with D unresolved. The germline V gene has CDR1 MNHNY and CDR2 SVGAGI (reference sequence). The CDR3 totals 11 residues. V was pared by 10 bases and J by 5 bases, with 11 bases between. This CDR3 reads CATSPRTEAFF. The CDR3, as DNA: TGTGCCACGTCGCCCCGGACTGAAGCTTTCTTT.

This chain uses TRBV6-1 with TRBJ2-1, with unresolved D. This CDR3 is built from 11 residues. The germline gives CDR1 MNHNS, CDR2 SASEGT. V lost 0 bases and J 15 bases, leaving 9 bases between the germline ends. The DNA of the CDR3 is TGTGCCAGCAGTGAAGCGAGCTACTTGTTCTTC. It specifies CASSEASYLFF.

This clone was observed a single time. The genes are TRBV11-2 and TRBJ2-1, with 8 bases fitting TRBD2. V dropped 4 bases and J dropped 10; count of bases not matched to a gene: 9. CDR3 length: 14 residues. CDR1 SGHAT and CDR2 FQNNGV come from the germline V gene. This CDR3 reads CASSYRTSSGEQFF. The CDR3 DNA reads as TGTGCCAGCAGCTATAGGACTAGCAGTGGAGAGCAGTTCTTC.